This record covers a single T cell receptor (beta chain). The antigen remains undetermined. This specimen belongs to a study of T cells in localized non-small cell lung cancer. Study conclusions and caveats: Researchers found a median about 53 of the top 100 tumor clones in adjacent lung. Greater T cell density in blood accompanied longer overall survival.

This CDR3 is built from 15 residues. J was trimmed by 2 bases and V by 5 bases; bases with no gene match: 8. The germline V gene has CDR1 SGHNT and CDR2 YENEEA. Profiling relied on immunoSEQ multiplex PCR, and the TCRdb table lists in-frame clones only, not all of them. The table has around 3,300 clones, around 21% seen once. This chain uses TRBV11-3 with TRBJ2-7, with 8 bases that match TRBD2. The origin of this receptor is a woman aged 35 to 70 with stage III squamous cell lung carcinoma. The specimen comprised lung tumor tissue, sampled before any cancer treatment. The CDR3 loop reads CASSISGGGTYEQYF. As DNA, the CDR3 is TGTGCCAGCAGCATTAGCGGCGGGGGGACCTACGAGCAGTACTTC.